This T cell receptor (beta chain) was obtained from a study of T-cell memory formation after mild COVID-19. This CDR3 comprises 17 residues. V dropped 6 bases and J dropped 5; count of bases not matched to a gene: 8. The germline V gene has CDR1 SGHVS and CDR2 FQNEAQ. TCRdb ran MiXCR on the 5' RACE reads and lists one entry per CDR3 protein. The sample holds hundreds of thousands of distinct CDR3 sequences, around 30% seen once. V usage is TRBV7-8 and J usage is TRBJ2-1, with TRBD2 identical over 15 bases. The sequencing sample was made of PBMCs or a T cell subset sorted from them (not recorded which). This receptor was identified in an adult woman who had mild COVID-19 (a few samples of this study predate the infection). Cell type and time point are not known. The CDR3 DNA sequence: TGTGCCAGCAGTTACCGGACTAGCGGGGGGGCGGACAATGAGCAGTTCTTC. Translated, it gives CASSYRTSGGADNEQFF.